This T cell receptor beta chain was sequenced for a study of cytomegalovirus exposure and HLA in healthy donors. Study-level background: A prior analysis found more than 90 million unique TCR beta sequences from around 180 million T cells. Of all 380 or so donors who were genotyped, roughly 81% belonged to the Caucasian-associated ancestry cluster.

Researchers ran the PCR with 60 Vbeta and 13 Jbeta primers. The table came from immunoSEQ multiplex PCR; TCRdb's copy has only in-frame clones and leaves some out. The top ten clones hold roughly 2.8% of a sample with 150,000 to 200,000 clones, about 77% of them seen once. The CDR3 spans 14 residues. Trimming shortened V by 3 bases and J by 4 bases, and 15 bases separated the two germline ends. Germline lookup yields CDR1 GTSNPN and CDR2 SVGIG (reference sequence). J is TRBJ1-2 and V is TRBV30, with D possibly being TRBD1 (5 bases). The TCR comes from a woman in her 40s in good health and CMV-seropositive. The sequenced sample was PBMCs. This chain's CDR3 is CAWRKPDDSYGYTF. CDR3 bases: TGTGCCTGGAGGAAACCCGACGACAGCTATGGCTACACCTTC.